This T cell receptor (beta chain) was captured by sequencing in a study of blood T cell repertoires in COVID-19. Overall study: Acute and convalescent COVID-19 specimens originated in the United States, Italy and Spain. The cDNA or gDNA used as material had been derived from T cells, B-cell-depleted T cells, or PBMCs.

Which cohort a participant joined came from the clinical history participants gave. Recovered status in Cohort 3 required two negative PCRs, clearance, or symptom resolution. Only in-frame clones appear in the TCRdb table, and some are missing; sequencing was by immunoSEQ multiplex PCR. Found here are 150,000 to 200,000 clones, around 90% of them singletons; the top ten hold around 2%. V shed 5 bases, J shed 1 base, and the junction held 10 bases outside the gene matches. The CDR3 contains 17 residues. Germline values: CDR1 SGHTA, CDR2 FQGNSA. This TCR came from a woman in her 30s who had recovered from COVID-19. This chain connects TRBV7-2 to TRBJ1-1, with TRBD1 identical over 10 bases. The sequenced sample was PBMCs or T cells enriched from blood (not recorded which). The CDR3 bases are TGTGCCAGCAGCATACACGGGACAGGGGCAAAGAACACTGAAGCTTTCTTT. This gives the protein CASSIHGTGAKNTEAFF.